These T cell receptor beta chains were read from a single sample in a study of blood T cell repertoires in COVID-19. The method was immunoSEQ multiplex PCR; TCRdb's version includes in-frame clones alone and lacks a portion of them. Of around 260,000 clones in the sample, about 80% were seen once. The specimen was peripheral blood. The receptor set was obtained from a person between 65 and 80 years old with COVID-19, enrolled during active disease. CDR3s include the opening cysteine and the closing phenylalanine or tryptophan. A D gene is named only where the DNA matches it firmly. Size values are once, few and many counts, or a class for expanded clones, and some rows have none.

d_call,v_call,clone_size,j_call,cdr3_nt,cdr3_aa
.,TRBV6-5,.,TRBJ1-2,TGTGCCAGCAGTTTCGGGGTTAACTATGGCTACACCTTC,CASSFGVNYGYTF
.,TRBV27,once,TRBJ1-1,TGTGCCAGCAGTTCCCGGACTGAAGGGAACACTGAAGCTTTCTTT,CASSSRTEGNTEAFF
.,TRBV13,.,TRBJ1-2,TGTGCCAGCAGCCCCCCCGGGGGGGATAGAGGCTACACCTTC,CASSPPGGDRGYTF
TRBD2,TRBV13,.,TRBJ2-2,TGTGCCAGCAGAACTCGCATAGCGGGAGGGAACACCGGGGAGCTGTTTTTT,CASRTRIAGGNTGELFF
TRBD1,TRBV10-2,.,TRBJ2-5,TGCGCCAGCAGACCGGGACAGGGGACAGAGACCCAGTACTTC,CASRPGQGTETQYF
TRBD1,TRBV27,.,TRBJ2-4,TGTGCCAGCAGTTCAACAGGGACAGGGAACATTCAGTACTTC,CASSSTGTGNIQYF
.,TRBV7-7,.,TRBJ1-3,TGTGCCAGCAGCCCTTCGGGAGCGGCCGGAAACACCATATATTTT,CASSPSGAAGNTIYF
.,TRBV19,.,TRBJ2-1,TGTGCCACCGGGCGACTAGAGGTGTTCTTC,CATGRLEVFF
.,TRBV5-4,.,TRBJ2-1,TGTGCCAGCAGCTTGGCGTTAGCGTCCTACAATGAGCAGTTCTTC,CASSLALASYNEQFF
.,TRBV7-9,few,TRBJ1-5,TGTGCCAGCAGCTTAGGGGCCTCCTTCGAGCAGCCCCAGCATTTT,CASSLGASFEQPQHF
TRBD2,TRBV5-5,.,TRBJ2-7,TGTGCCAGCAGCTTGGGGTCTACCGGGACTAACCACGAGCAGTACTTC,CASSLGSTGTNHEQYF
TRBD2,TRBV7-2,few,TRBJ2-2,TGTGCCAGCAGCCGTGGACTAGCGGGTTTTCCCGGGGAGCTGTTTTTT,CASSRGLAGFPGELFF
.,TRBV5-1,.,TRBJ2-7,TGCGCCAGCAGCTTGGGCGCCGCAACCTACGAGCAGTACTTC,CASSLGAATYEQYF
.,TRBV27,.,TRBJ1-5,TGTGCCAGCAGCCAACCGGGGTTTAATCAGCCCCAGCATTTT,CASSQPGFNQPQHF
.,TRBV4-2,.,TRBJ1-1,TGTGCCAGCAGCCAAGTCGGGGTGCATACTGAAGCTTTCTTT,CASSQVGVHTEAFF
.,TRBV19,.,TRBJ2-7,TGTGCCAGTAGTATAATGACAGTTCCGACCTACGAGCAGTACTTC,CASSIMTVPTYEQYF
.,TRBV9,few,TRBJ1-6,TGTGCCAGCAGCCCCCCGGGCTCCTATAATTCACCCCTCCACTTT,CASSPPGSYNSPLHF
.,TRBV27,.,TRBJ1-4,TGTGCCAGCACCTCCGGGACAAAGGCTGAAAAACTGTTTTTT,CASTSGTKAEKLFF
.,TRBV19,.,TRBJ1-5,TGTGCCAGTAGAACCGGGGGGCAGAGATCCCGAAATCAGCCCCAGCATTTT,CASRTGGQRSRNQPQHF
.,TRBV28,.,TRBJ2-5,TGTGCCAGCAGCCGGCGGACACATGATGAACAAGAGACCCAGTACTTC,CASSRRTHDEQETQYF
.,TRBV5-8,.,TRBJ1-1,TGTGCCAGCAGCTCGAGCAGGGGCTCCAGTTTTCGGGCTTTCTTT,CASSSSRGSSFRAFF
TRBD2,TRBV14,.,TRBJ2-5,TGTGCCAGCAGCCCCGGACTAGCGGGAGTAGAGACCCAGTACTTC,CASSPGLAGVETQYF
.,TRBV24-1,once,TRBJ2-3,TGTGCCACCAGCAGGGGTACGGGGACAGATACGCAGTATTTT,CATSRGTGTDTQYF
.,TRBV7-8,.,TRBJ1-6,TGTGCCTCTCTCCTGACGGTTCGGGGTTCACCCCTCCACTTT,CASLLTVRGSPLHF
.,TRBV14,.,TRBJ2-3,TGTGCCAGCAGCCAAGATCGAGGAATTAAGCAGTATTTT,CASSQDRGIKQYF
.,TRBV7-2,.,TRBJ2-5,TGTGCCAGCAGTGGAGGTTGGCGGGGACAGAGACAAGAGACCCAGTACTTC,CASSGGWRGQRQETQYF
.,TRBV12-3/TRBV12-4,.,TRBJ1-2,TGTGCCAGCTGTACAGGCTCCGTCAGTGGCTACACCTTC,CASCTGSVSGYTF
.,TRBV9,once,TRBJ2-3,TGTGCCAGCAGCGTAGGGGGCAGGGGTGGCACAGATACGCAGTATTTT,CASSVGGRGGTDTQYF
TRBD2,TRBV2,.,TRBJ2-3,TGTGCCAGCAGGCCCGGGACTAGCGGTTATTTAAGCGGCACAGATACGCAGTATTTT,CASRPGTSGYLSGTDTQYF
TRBD1,TRBV20-1,.,TRBJ1-2,TGCAGTGCCGGGACAGGTGGCTACACCTTC,CSAGTGGYTF
TRBD1,TRBV2,.,TRBJ2-7,TGTGCCAGCAGAGGATGGCAGGGGGATCGGCACGAGCAGTACTTC,CASRGWQGDRHEQYF
TRBD1,TRBV9,.,TRBJ2-6,TGTGCCAGCAGCGCTCAGGGGGCTGGTGGGGCCAACGTCCTGACTTTC,CASSAQGAGGANVLTF
.,TRBV7-2,.,TRBJ2-7,TGTGCCAGCAGCTTAGACCCCTCCAGGGAGCAGTACTTC,CASSLDPSREQYF